The 25 T cell receptor beta chains in this list originate from one sample, sequenced in a study of control samples from healthy donors and cancer patients. TCRdb's copy holds only in-frame clones and misses some; the assay was immunoSEQ multiplex PCR. Of 100,000 to 150,000 clones listed, around 87% are singletons. Sequenced sample: blood. Source of these receptors: a man aged 60 to 75 in good health.

The rearrangement joins TRBV5-1 to TRBJ1-1; D perhaps matches TRBD1 (6 bases). CDR3 size: 14 residues. Germline assignment: CDR1 SGHRS and CDR2 YFSETQ. V lost 1 base, J lost 4 bases, and 11 bases lay in between. The CDR3 DNA is TGCGCCAGCAGCTTGTTACAGGGTGGCACTGAAGCTTTCTTT. The encoded protein is CASSLLQGGTEAFF.

J is TRBJ1-2 and V is TRBV28; D unresolved. The V gene lost 2 bases and the J gene lost 7 bases, with 11 bases spanning the gap. The CDR3 is 13 amino acids. Germline lookup yields CDR1 MDHEN and CDR2 SYDVKM. CDR3 residues: CASSLEGFGGYTF. The CDR3 nucleotides read TGTGCCAGCAGTTTAGAAGGGTTTGGTGGCTACACCTTC.

The chain recombines TRBV3-1 (or the pseudogene TRBV3-2) with TRBJ1-1; D is possibly TRBD1 (6 bases). The CDR3 contains 14 residues. Trimming removed 2 bases at V and 4 bases at J, with 11 bases between. Looked up from germline, CDR1 is LGHDT and CDR2 is YNNKEL (reference sequence). CDR3 amino acids: CASSQTGSTTEAFF. The DNA of the CDR3 is TGTGCCAGCAGCCAAACAGGGTCTACCACTGAAGCTTTCTTT.

This chain joins TRBV5-1 and TRBJ2-7; 7 bases fit TRBD2. The CDR3 contains 16 residues. Germline CDR1 SGHRS, CDR2 YFSETQ. The ends lost 0 bases at V and 0 bases at J; junction bases unmatched: 6. The CDR3 spells CASSLAPSGSSYEQYF. CDR3 nucleotide sequence: TGCGCCAGCAGCTTGGCCCCTAGCGGAAGCTCCTACGAGCAGTACTTC.

The gene calls are TRBV19 and TRBJ1-6, with D possibly TRBD1 on 6 matching bases. The CDR3 covers 14 residues. V lost 5 bases to trimming and J lost 10 bases, with 15 bases between them. Per germline, CDR1 LNHDA and CDR2 SQIVND (reference sequence). This CDR3 reads CASSRTGIRSPLHF. CDR3 DNA: TGTGCCAGTAGTCGAACAGGGATAAGGTCACCCCTCCACTTT.

The J gene is TRBJ2-2, the V gene TRBV7-3; tentatively, D is TRBD1 (6 bases). The CDR3 loop spans 14 amino acids. The germline gives CDR1 SGHTA, CDR2 FQGTGA. V was trimmed by 5 bases and J by 5 bases, leaving 12 bases between them. CDR3 nucleotide sequence: TGTGCCAGCAGCCCCGGACAGACAACCGGGGAGCTGTTTTTT. Translated: CASSPGQTTGELFF.

The CDR3 region is CASSLSAGVNTEAFF. DNA of the CDR3: TGTGCCAGCAGCTTATCGGCAGGAGTGAACACTGAAGCTTTCTTT. The chain recombines TRBV7-2 with TRBJ1-1, with D hard to call. The germline V and J ends were trimmed by 2 bases and 0 bases, with 10 bases remaining between them. This CDR3 spans 15 amino acids. From germline, CDR1 is SGHTA and CDR2 FQGNSA. Full variable domain (remainder filled in from reference TRBV7-2 and TRBJ1-1): GAGVSQSPSNKVTEKGKDVELRCDPISGHTALYWYRQSLGQGLEFLIYFQGNSAPDKSGLPSDRFSAERTGGSVSTLTIQRTQQEDSAVYLCASSLSAGVNTEAFFGQGTRLTVV.

This clone appeared a few times. This chain links TRBV19 with TRBJ1-3; 7 positions match TRBD1. After removal of 4 bases from V and 3 bases from J, the junction contained 6 bases not matched to a gene. CDR3 length equals 15 residues. Germline V gene sequence: CDR1 LNHDA, CDR2 SQIVND (reference sequence). CDR3 amino acids: CASSKGTADGNTIYF. Here the CDR3 DNA reads TGTGCCAGTAGTAAAGGGACAGCCGATGGAAACACCATATATTTT.

V is TRBV4-3 and J is TRBJ1-4; no reliable D call. With 0 bases removed from V and 0 bases from J, the gap between germline ends came to 8 bases. CDR1 and CDR2 (germline): LGHNA, YSLEER. The CDR3 is 16 amino acids. As DNA, the CDR3 is TGCGCCAGCAGCCAAGAGACACGGGCAACTAATGAAAAACTGTTTTTT. This sequence encodes CASSQETRATNEKLFF.

The chain has TRBV6-5 and TRBJ1-2; tentatively, D is TRBD1 (5 bases). The CDR3 covers 15 residues. Per germline, CDR1 MNHEY and CDR2 SVGAGI. V lost 7 bases and J lost 8, with 23 bases in between. CDR3 sequence: CASNLMGNLGEGYTF. As DNA, the CDR3 is TGTGCCAGCAACCTTATGGGAAACTTAGGGGAGGGCTACACCTTC.

The chain carries TRBV7-2 and TRBJ1-6; D gene ambiguous. With 1 base removed from V and 8 bases from J, the gap between germline ends came to 6 bases. There are 13 residues in the CDR3. In germline, CDR1 is SGHTA, CDR2 FQGNSA. This CDR3 reads CASSLVVYSPLHF. Here the CDR3 DNA reads TGTGCCAGCAGCTTAGTTGTTTATTCACCCCTCCACTTT.

The chain uses TRBV11-1 and TRBJ2-7; D ambiguous. With 2 bases removed from V and 3 bases from J, the gap between germline ends came to 8 bases. Germline V gene data show CDR1 as SGHAT and CDR2 as FQDESV (reference sequence). This CDR3 is built from 13 residues. CDR3: CASSLSENYEQYF. The CDR3 coding sequence is TGTGCCAGCAGCTTATCGGAGAACTACGAGCAGTACTTC.

This clone was observed a few times. The chain joins TRBV3-1 (or the pseudogene TRBV3-2) to TRBJ1-1; D is uncertain. Per the germline V gene, CDR1 is LGHDT and CDR2 is YNNKEL (reference sequence). The CDR3 runs to 15 residues. The V end was cut by 5 bases, the J end by 4 bases, with 17 bases between. CDR3 nucleotide sequence: TGTGCCAGCAGCGTACACAAGACGAGGATCACTGAAGCTTTCTTT. It yields the protein CASSVHKTRITEAFF.

The sample holds one count of this clone. The chain carries TRBV19 and TRBJ1-1; no definite D call. The CDR3 has 15 residues. Per germline, CDR1 LNHDA and CDR2 SQIVND (reference sequence). V was cut by 7 bases and J by 0 bases, with 15 bases left in between. CDR3: CASKGSGVMNTEAFF. The DNA for the CDR3 is TGTGCCAGTAAGGGTAGTGGAGTTATGAACACTGAAGCTTTCTTT.

This chain uses TRBV7-3 with TRBJ2-1; tentatively, D is TRBD1 (5 bases). The CDR3 contains 13 residues. V lost 2 bases to trimming and J lost 9 bases, with 11 bases between them. Germline loops: CDR1 SGHTA, CDR2 FQGTGA. DNA for the CDR3: TGTGCCAGCAGCTTACAGGGTGAAAGTGAGCAGTTCTTC. Encoded protein: CASSLQGESEQFF.

This clone was detected only once. The V gene is TRBV6-2 or TRBV6-3, the J gene TRBJ2-3, with unresolved D. The CDR3 sequence is 13 residues long. V shed 6 bases and J shed 2 bases, with 9 bases lying between them. Germline lookup yields CDR1 MNHEY and CDR2 SVGEGT. The DNA for the CDR3 is TGTGCCAGCAGCCGAGACCCCACAGATACGCAGTATTTT. It translates to CASSRDPTDTQYF.

V gene TRBV7-2 combines with J gene TRBJ1-5; D ambiguous. The CDR3 has 15 amino acids. Germline V gene sequence: CDR1 SGHTA, CDR2 FQGNSA. V was trimmed by 1 base and J by 3 bases, leaving 10 bases between them. The CDR3: CASSLDRAVNQPQHF. The DNA of the CDR3 is TGTGCCAGCAGCTTAGATCGGGCGGTCAATCAGCCCCAGCATTTT.

J is TRBJ2-5 and V is TRBV7-2, with a weak D call TRBD1 (5 bases). The CDR3 length is 13 residues. The V end lost 3 bases, the J end lost 5 bases, and 10 bases lay between the germline ends. Germline V CDR1 and CDR2: SGHTA, FQGNSA. The CDR3 region is CASSFGQGETQYF. The CDR3 DNA reads TGTGCCAGCAGCTTTGGGCAGGGCGAGACCCAGTACTTC.

V gene TRBV6-5 combines with J gene TRBJ1-2; D ambiguous. Trimming shortened V by 6 bases and J by 8 bases, and 13 bases separated the two germline ends. This CDR3 region has 12 residues. Germline V gene lookup returns CDR1 MNHEY and CDR2 SVGAGI. The CDR3 DNA reads TGTGCCAGCAGGACTCCGACGGCGGGCTACACCTTC. Encoded protein: CASRTPTAGYTF.

The gene calls are TRBV5-4 and TRBJ1-1; 7 positions match TRBD1. Unmatched junction bases numbered 6, after V lost 0 bases and J lost 4 bases. The CDR3 runs 15 residues. CDR1 is SGHNT, CDR2 YYREEE, per germline (reference sequence). DNA of the CDR3: TGTGCCAGCAGCTTGGAGTCAGGGGGTAGCACTGAAGCTTTCTTT. Translated: CASSLESGGSTEAFF.

This chain joins TRBV29-1 and TRBJ1-2; D possibly corresponds to TRBD1 (6 bases). V dropped 7 bases and J dropped 6 bases, with 18 bases sitting between them. The CDR3 extends over 13 amino acids. The germline CDR1 and CDR2 sequences are SQVTM and ANQGSEA. CDR3 amino acids: CSARKGGFDGYTF. The CDR3 DNA sequence: TGCAGCGCCCGAAAAGGGGGGTTCGATGGCTACACCTTC.

This chain uses TRBV5-1 with TRBJ1-4; 8 nucleotides agree with TRBD1. J gave up 8 bases and V 3 bases, and 9 bases lay outside the gene matches. The CDR3 extends over 15 amino acids. Germline CDR1 reads SGHRS; CDR2 reads YFSETQ. This chain's CDR3 is CASSSPGTGGEKLFF. DNA of the CDR3: TGCGCCAGCAGCTCCCCCGGGACAGGAGGGGAAAAACTGTTTTTT.

The chain combines TRBV10-3 with TRBJ2-5; a possible D gene is TRBD1 (5 bases). The CDR3 totals 13 residues. V lost 4 bases to trimming and J lost 1 base, with 7 bases between them. The germline gives CDR1 ENHRY, CDR2 SYGVKD. The CDR3 nucleotides read TGTGCCATCAGTGGACAGCTCCAAGAGACCCAGTACTTC. Translated, it gives CAISGQLQETQYF.

V usage is TRBV10-1 and J usage is TRBJ2-1; 8 nucleotides agree with TRBD2. The junction had 6 bases not matched to a gene; V was cut back by 6 bases and J by 2 bases. This CDR3 region has 15 residues. Germline V gene sequence: CDR1 WNHNN, CDR2 SYGVQD (reference sequence). CDR3 sequence reads: CASSAAGVTYNEQFF. For the CDR3, the DNA is TGCGCCAGCAGCGCAGCGGGGGTCACCTACAATGAGCAGTTCTTC.

The V and J genes are TRBV28 and TRBJ1-2; D is unclear. The CDR3 extends over 14 amino acids. V lost 6 bases, J lost 0 bases, and 11 bases lay in between. CDR1 and CDR2 from the germline V gene are MDHEN and SYDVKM. The chain's CDR3 is CASSLHITNYGYTF. The CDR3 bases are TGTGCCAGCAGCCTACACATTACTAACTATGGCTACACCTTC.